A selection of T cell receptor beta chains follows, all from one sample in a study of T-cell memory formation after mild COVID-19. A single record per CDR3 protein comes from TCRdb applying MiXCR to the 5' RACE reads. The sample records about 290,000 distinct CDR3 sequences, more than 15% being singletons. Sequences were obtained from PBMCs or a T cell subset sorted from them (not recorded which). These receptors came from a man younger than 35 who had mild COVID-19 (a few samples of this study predate the infection). Cell type and time point are not known. The CDR3 runs from the conserved cysteine through the conserved F or W. Each record gives: V gene, CDR3 length, D gene, CDR3 protein. A D gene is named only where the DNA matches it firmly.

TRBV2 | 15 | NA | CASIHPGGTLDGYTF
TRBV10-3 | 14 | TRBD1 | CAISESTGWNTIYF
TRBV9 | 13 | NA | CASSLVSSGEQYF
TRBV5-5 | 11 | NA | CASKNTDTQYF
TRBV11-2 | 15 | NA | CASSFLGLRGQPQHF
TRBV7-9 | 13 | NA | CASRTEAQFEAFF
TRBV29-1 | 17 | NA | CSVEGVPGAPTQETQYF
TRBV10-3 | 14 | NA | CAISESTVSDTQYF
TRBV15 | 13 | NA | CATSRDRVDTQYF
TRBV10-2 | 14 | NA | CASSEWLTRETQYF
TRBV20-1 | 13 | NA | CSASLGISFGYTF
TRBV7-6 | 13 | NA | CASSRSSYNEQFF
TRBV4-1 | 13 | NA | CASSQDLSYEQYF
TRBV24-1 | 13 | TRBD1 | CATSGQGADTQYF
TRBV30 | 14 | NA | CAWSGVDSNQPQHF
TRBV7-9 | 16 | TRBD2 | CASSLPSTSGQETQYF
TRBV5-1 | 13 | NA | CASSLGGNSGYTF
TRBV7-2 | 15 | NA | CASSLVRDSTDTQYF
TRBV12-3/TRBV12-4 | 14 | NA | CASSSNGRPETQYF
TRBV6-5 | 17 | NA | CASSSSLQQGTVSPLHF
TRBV24-1 | 13 | TRBD2 | CATSEGTRHTQYF
TRBV28 | 15 | NA | CASSPGQWGGETQYF
TRBV12-5 | 16 | NA | CASGLVLPSGWTEAFF
TRBV28 | 15 | NA | CASSPPPGDNSPLHF
TRBV28 | 13 | NA | CASSRQRTGELFF
TRBV5-1 | 15 | TRBD2 | CASNDLAGGTDTQYF
TRBV20-1 | 11 | NA | CSAAWTSKLFF
TRBV20-1 | 14 | NA | CSAGIQGWGYGYTF
TRBV27 | 16 | TRBD1 | CASSSPNYRGNSPLHF
TRBV6-6 | 14 | NA | CASSIRGANYGYTF
TRBV25-1 | 14 | NA | CASSEGLQNNEQFF
TRBV11-2 | 13 | TRBD2 | CASSPGTRNEQFF
TRBV11-3 | 14 | NA | CASKLTTNTGELFF
TRBV27 | 14 | TRBD2 | CASIDSGATDTQYF
TRBV20-1 | 15 | NA | CSAVGVRRLGGEQFF
TRBV4-2 | 19 | TRBD1 | CASSQFRDRGIGRNSPLHF
TRBV20-1 | 16 | NA | CSARAPRGRGNTEAFF
TRBV11-2 | 14 | TRBD2 | CASNRDYSYNEQFF
TRBV15 | 20 | NA | CATSRPPGGQGDKNTGELFF
TRBV10-2 | 14 | NA | CASSERGRLETQYF
TRBV12-3/TRBV12-4 | 16 | NA | CASSPPDSNRHQPQHF
TRBV4-1 | 16 | NA | CASSHDPFSSTDTQYF
TRBV20-1 | 13 | NA | CSASSLASHEQYF
TRBV20-1 | 17 | NA | CSARSLGRGFSNQPQHF
TRBV6-1 | 15 | NA | CASSILPEGNQPQHF
TRBV5-1 | 16 | TRBD1 | CASTAPRDRETGELFF
TRBV12-3/TRBV12-4 | 14 | NA | CASREGVTPGSCFF